Each of the 22 T cell receptor beta chains below was sequenced from the same sample in a study of patients and donors after allogeneic stem cell transplantation. Via MiXCR, TCRdb re-called the RT-PCR reads, giving one row per CDR3 protein. Here the sample spans about 160,000 distinct CDR3 sequences, about two fifths being singletons. Sequenced sample: blood, either unsorted or a sorted T cell fraction (not recorded which). These TCRs come from a human donor who was either an allogeneic HSCT recipient or a stem cell or donor lymphocyte infusion donor (not recorded which). It is not recorded whose cells these are; they may come from a transplant donor.

This rearrangement joins TRBV5-1 to TRBJ2-4; D possibly uses TRBD1 or TRBD2 (5 bases each). Trimming removed 1 base from V and 0 bases from J, with 14 bases in between. CDR1 and CDR2 (germline): SGHRS, YFSETQ. The CDR3 is 17 amino acids. CDR3 DNA: TGCGCCAGCAGCTTGACCCTCGGGACGCTAGCCAAAAACATTCAGTACTTC. This gives the protein CASSLTLGTLAKNIQYF.

This clonotype was found a few times. This rearrangement joins TRBV27 to TRBJ2-2, with D possibly called TRBD1 or TRBD2 (6 bases each). Trimming cost V 7 bases and J 0 bases, with 15 bases left between them. The CDR3 has 16 amino acids. Germline assignment: CDR1 MNHEY and CDR2 SMNVEV (reference sequence). The CDR3 is CASKVGGLANTGELFF. The CDR3, as DNA: TGTGCCAGCAAGGTGGGGGGCTTGGCGAACACCGGGGAGCTGTTTTTT.

The rearrangement joins TRBV6-2 or TRBV6-3 to TRBJ2-3, with 7 bases identical to TRBD2. The V segment lost 2 bases and the J segment 9 bases; nucleotides outside the gene matches: 2. This CDR3 has 12 amino acids. Germline V gives CDR1 MNHEY, CDR2 SVGEGT. CDR3 bases: TGTGCCAGCAGTTACGCCGGGGGGACGCAGTATTTT. Translating it yields CASSYAGGTQYF.

This clonotype has just a few counts. The gene calls are TRBV6-5 and TRBJ1-6, with D perhaps matching TRBD1 (6 bases). The CDR3 is 16 residues long. V was pared by 5 bases and J by 0 bases, with 11 bases between. Germline V gene sequence: CDR1 MNHEY, CDR2 SVGAGI. This chain's CDR3 is CASSRGGSSYNSPLHF. DNA of the CDR3: TGTGCCAGCAGTCGAGGGGGGAGCTCCTATAATTCACCCCTCCACTTT.

The chain links TRBV18 to TRBJ1-1; D uncertain. The CDR3 contains 15 residues. Trimming pared 2 bases from V and 1 base from J, leaving 11 bases between. Germline CDR1 is KGHSH and CDR2 is LQKENI. CDR3 protein: CASSPNGGSNTEAFF. CDR3 in DNA: TGTGCCAGCTCACCAAACGGAGGATCGAACACTGAAGCTTTCTTT.

CDR3 in DNA: TGTGCCAGCACCCAAAGTTTGAACACCGGGGAGCTGTTTTTT. The encoded protein is CASTQSLNTGELFF. The chain couples TRBV7-2 to TRBJ2-2; no clear D. This CDR3 spans 14 amino acids. Trimming took 7 bases from V and 1 from J, leaving 10 bases between them. Germline values: CDR1 SGHTA, CDR2 FQGNSA.

This chain uses TRBV7-2 with TRBJ1-5; tentatively, D is TRBD1 (5 bases). Germline loops: CDR1 SGHTA, CDR2 FQGNSA. V dropped 0 bases and J dropped 7 bases, with 10 bases sitting between them. The CDR3 contains 14 residues. This chain's CDR3 is CASSLAQGGQPQHF. The DNA of the CDR3 is TGTGCCAGCAGCTTAGCCCAGGGTGGGCAGCCCCAGCATTTT.

This clonotype was counted between two and nine times. This chain uses TRBV7-9 with TRBJ1-2, with D perhaps matching TRBD1 (5 bases). The V end lost 5 bases, the J end lost 5 bases, and 18 bases lay between the germline ends. Germline assignment: CDR1 SEHNR and CDR2 FQNEAQ (reference sequence). The CDR3 runs 15 residues. CDR3: CASSPPGPEPYGYTF. The CDR3 nucleotides read TGTGCCAGCAGCCCACCGGGGCCTGAACCTTATGGCTACACCTTC.

J is TRBJ2-1 and V is TRBV12-3 or TRBV12-4; the D is unclear. The V end was cut by 3 bases, the J end by 9 bases, with 6 bases between. The CDR3 runs 11 residues. CDR3 sequence: CASSLGSEQFF. The DNA for the CDR3 is TGTGCCAGCAGTTTGGGGTCTGAGCAGTTCTTC.

The chain combines TRBV6-5 with TRBJ2-5; 8 bases are a match to TRBD1. Germline V CDR1 and CDR2: MNHEY, SVGAGI. With V trimmed by 6 bases and J by 5 bases, 5 bases remained unmatched. This CDR3 region has 13 residues. CDR3 bases: TGTGCCAGCAGCAGGGGGCAGGGGGAGACCCAGTACTTC. This gives the protein CASSRGQGETQYF.

A few counts support this clonotype. The V gene is TRBV28, the J gene TRBJ2-1; TRBD1 agrees at 8 bases. This CDR3 has 15 amino acids. Germline V gene sequence: CDR1 MDHEN, CDR2 SYDVKM. J was trimmed by 0 bases and V by 4 bases; bases with no gene match: 2. DNA of the CDR3: TGTGCCAGCAGTTCAGGACAGGGCTCCTACAATGAGCAGTTCTTC. Encoded protein: CASSSGQGSYNEQFF.

This clonotype was counted a few times. One junction end disagrees with the germline gene, perhaps due to a read error. In DNA, the CDR3 is TGCGCCAGCACCTTTGGGAACTACGGCTACACCTTC. This encodes CASTFGNYGYTF. This chain connects TRBV5-1 to TRBJ1-2; D unclear. The CDR3 covers 12 residues. In germline, CDR1 is SGHRS, CDR2 YFSETQ.

This chain joins TRBV27 and TRBJ1-6, with a tentative D call TRBD1 (6 bases). The CDR3 totals 14 residues. V was pared by 3 bases and J by 9 bases, with 12 bases between. Germline V lookup: CDR1 MNHEY, CDR2 SMNVEV (reference sequence). The CDR3 here is CASSLPGQISPLHF. The CDR3 DNA reads TGTGCCAGCAGTTTGCCGGGACAAATTTCACCCCTCCACTTT.

The chain combines TRBV4-3 with TRBJ1-2; TRBD1 matches at 8 bases. With 3 bases clipped from V and 4 bases from J, the junction kept 7 bases outside the gene matches. CDR1 and CDR2 (germline): LGHNA, YSLEER. The CDR3 is 15 residues long. CDR3 amino acids: CASSQDREVVYGYTF. The DNA of the CDR3 is TGCGCCAGCAGCCAGGACAGGGAGGTTGTCTATGGCTACACCTTC.

This chain links TRBV5-1 with TRBJ1-1; possible D gene TRBD1, 5 bases. The CDR3 is 14 amino acids. V shed 4 bases and J shed 8 bases, with 18 bases lying between them. Germline CDR1 SGHRS, CDR2 YFSETQ. CDR3 loop: CASSPLSQAAEAFF. DNA for the CDR3: TGCGCCAGCAGCCCCCTCTCACAGGCGGCAGAAGCTTTCTTT.

The rearrangement links TRBV20-1 to TRBJ2-3, with 7 bases fitting TRBD2. The germline V gene has CDR1 DFQATT and CDR2 SNEGSKA (reference sequence). The J segment lost 5 bases and the V segment lost 1 base, leaving 3 bases of the junction unmatched. The length of the CDR3 is 13 residues. CDR3 coding DNA: TGCAGTGCTAGAGGGACTAGAGGAGATACGCAGTATTTT. Residues: CSARGTRGDTQYF.

Written as DNA, the CDR3 is TGTGCCACCAGCAGAGGGACAGGGCCGACGGAAGCTTTCTTT. Translated: CATSRGTGPTEAFF. This chain connects TRBV15 to TRBJ1-1, with 8 bases lining up with TRBD1. V gave up 1 base and J gave up 8 bases; unmatched junction bases: 6. The CDR3 has 14 residues. Per germline, CDR1 LNHNV and CDR2 YYDKDF (reference sequence).

J is TRBJ2-3 and V is TRBV7-8; D is uncertain. Trimming pared 5 bases from V and 4 bases from J, leaving 13 bases between. Germline V gives CDR1 SGHVS, CDR2 FQNEAQ. The CDR3 runs to 14 residues. CDR3 nucleotides: TGTGCCAGCAGCCTCCTAAGCCGTGCAGATACGCAGTATTTT. Translated, it gives CASSLLSRADTQYF.

This chain connects TRBV5-1 to TRBJ1-2; D gene unclear. Germline V lookup: CDR1 SGHRS, CDR2 YFSETQ. This CDR3 is built from 14 residues. Between the trimmed V and J ends, which lost 7 bases and 4 bases, there was a span of 17 bases. The CDR3 DNA reads TGCGCCAGCCCCTTTGCCCGGGTAGGCTATGGCTACACCTTC. Translating it yields CASPFARVGYGYTF.

About this clonotype: A read error may be the cause here, since a much bigger clone is one base away. The chain joins TRBV27 to TRBJ1-1, with D unresolved. Trimming took 6 bases from V and 0 from J, leaving 2 bases between them. The CDR3 extends over 11 amino acids. CDR1 and CDR2 from the germline V gene are MNHEY and SMNVEV (reference sequence). The CDR3 spells CASRMNTEAFF. The CDR3 DNA sequence: TGTGCCAGCAGAATGAACACTGAAGCTTTCTTT.

The chain employs TRBV3-1 and TRBJ1-1; 7 bases fit TRBD1. V was pared by 4 bases and J by 8 bases, with 4 bases of the junction left unmatched. The germline gives CDR1 LGHDT, CDR2 YNNKEL (reference sequence). The CDR3 is made up of 12 amino acids. The CDR3 here is CASSRKDREAFF. CDR3 in DNA: TGTGCCAGCAGCCGTAAGGACAGGGAAGCTTTCTTT.

This clonotype was detected only a few times. The CDR3 sequence: CASTLGDGYTF. The CDR3 DNA is TGTGCCAGCACCCTGGGTGATGGCTACACCTTC. This chain connects TRBV12-3 or TRBV12-4 to TRBJ1-2; D unclear. This CDR3 has 11 amino acids. Trimming took 7 bases from V and 6 from J, leaving 9 bases between them.